What follows are 20 T cell receptor beta chains derived from one specimen sequenced in a study of radiotherapy plus CTLA-4 blockade in lung cancer. The table came from immunoSEQ multiplex PCR; TCRdb's copy has only in-frame clones and leaves some out. Of over 100,000 clones listed, 81% are singletons. Sequencing was performed on peripheral blood, taken from a patient treated with radiotherapy plus ipilimumab. Receptor source: a human donor with non-small cell lung cancer that progressed on radiotherapy plus ipilimumab. Some clones in this sample may be carry-over from other donors' samples.

The J gene is TRBJ2-5, the V gene TRBV6-1; 12 nucleotides align to TRBD2. CDR3 length equals 15 residues. The germline CDR1 and CDR2 sequences are MNHNS and SASEGT. J was trimmed by 5 bases and V by 6 bases; bases with no gene match: 7. CDR3 nucleotide sequence: TGTGCCAGCAGCGACCTAGCGGGGGGGCAGGAGACCCAGTACTTC. It translates to CASSDLAGGQETQYF.

This chain joins TRBV9 and TRBJ1-3, with unresolved D. Trimming removed 3 bases from V and 0 bases from J, with 10 bases in between. Germline V gives CDR1 SGDLS, CDR2 YYNGEE. The CDR3 has 15 amino acids. CDR3 bases: TGTGCCAGCAGCGACGCAGCGAGCTCTGGAAACACCATATATTTT. Translating it yields CASSDAASSGNTIYF.

This rearrangement joins TRBV5-1 to TRBJ1-2; possibly TRBD1 for D (5 bases). V was cut by 0 bases and J by 4 bases, with 13 bases left in between. CDR1 is SGHRS, CDR2 YFSETQ, per germline. There are 15 residues in the CDR3. CDR3 sequence: CASSLEGRRGYGYTF. In DNA, the CDR3 is TGCGCCAGCAGCTTGGAGGGGCGGAGGGGCTATGGCTACACCTTC.

The chain carries TRBV19 and TRBJ1-2; TRBD1 is a possible D gene (5 bases). CDR3 size: 14 residues. CDR1 and CDR2 (germline): LNHDA, SQIVND (reference sequence). V was shortened by 6 bases and J by 4 bases, with 15 bases between the two germline ends. The CDR3 reads CASSPSGQGYGYTF. CDR3 nucleotide sequence: TGTGCCAGTAGCCCAAGCGGGCAGGGCTATGGCTACACCTTC. Full variable domain (rest looked up from reference TRBV19 and TRBJ1-2): DGGITQSPKYLFRKEGQNVTLSCEQNLNHDAMYWYRQDPGQGLRLIYYSQIVNDFQKGDIAEGYSVSREKKESFPLTVTSAQKNPTAFYLCASSPSGQGYGYTFGSGTRLTVV.

The CDR3 DNA is TGCGCCAGCAGCCAATCGTTAGCGGCCTACGAGCAGTACTTC. This gives the protein CASSQSLAAYEQYF. This sequence joins TRBV4-3 and TRBJ2-7; a possible D gene is TRBD2 (6 bases). The CDR3 is made up of 14 amino acids. V gave up 2 bases and J gave up 2 bases, with 10 bases separating them. CDR1 is LGHNA, CDR2 YSLEER, per germline.

In DNA, the CDR3 is TGTGCCAGCAGCTTAAGTTGGACGGACGACGAGCAGTACTTC. Amino acid sequence: CASSLSWTDDEQYF. This chain uses TRBV7-3 with TRBJ2-5, with D hard to call. The closer fit of TRBJ2-7 to the DNA end suggests the J call may be wrong. Germline V gene lookup returns CDR1 SGHTA and CDR2 FQGTGA. The CDR3 sequence is 14 residues long.

This chain connects TRBV19 to TRBJ2-2; D call uncertain. Looked up from germline, CDR1 is LNHDA and CDR2 is SQIVND (reference sequence). The CDR3 extends over 13 amino acids. V was trimmed by 4 bases and J by 1 base, leaving 4 bases between them. The chain's CDR3 is CASSRGNTGELFF. CDR3 nucleotides: TGTGCCAGTAGTAGAGGGAACACCGGGGAGCTGTTTTTT. Complete variable domain (other parts from reference TRBV19 and TRBJ2-2): DGGITQSPKYLFRKEGQNVTLSCEQNLNHDAMYWYRQDPGQGLRLIYYSQIVNDFQKGDIAEGYSVSREKKESFPLTVTSAQKNPTAFYLCASSRGNTGELFFGEGSRLTVL.

V is TRBV7-3 and J is TRBJ1-2, with 9 bases fitting TRBD1. The CDR3 has 17 amino acids. Germline V gene data show CDR1 as SGHTA and CDR2 as FQGTGA. After removal of 2 bases from V and 1 base from J, the junction contained 8 bases not matched to a gene. CDR3 DNA sequence: TGTGCCAGCAGCTTAGACGCCGGGACAGGGCTTAACTATGGCTACACCTTC. It yields the protein CASSLDAGTGLNYGYTF.

Only one count was recorded for this clone. The V gene is TRBV6-4, the J gene TRBJ1-5, with 9 nucleotides matching TRBD1. V lost 7 bases and J lost 3; bases outside the gene matches: 16. Per the germline V gene, CDR1 is MRHNA and CDR2 is SNTAGT. The CDR3 has 18 residues. CDR3 residues: CASKQLGRDRAPNQPQHF. The CDR3 DNA reads TGTGCCAGCAAGCAACTGGGTCGGGACAGGGCCCCCAATCAGCCCCAGCATTTT.

The chain is built from TRBV4-3 and TRBJ1-4; D not certain. The CDR3 has 13 amino acids. Per the germline V gene, CDR1 is LGHNA and CDR2 is YSLEER. The V and J ends lost 4 bases and 5 bases respectively, with 8 bases between them. For the CDR3, the DNA is TGCGCCAGCAGCCGCAGGTCGAATGAAAAACTGTTTTTT. Residues: CASSRRSNEKLFF.

The J gene is TRBJ2-3, the V gene TRBV5-1; D gene unclear. Trimming took 4 bases from V and 4 from J, leaving 16 bases between them. Germline CDR1 and CDR2: SGHRS and YFSETQ. The CDR3 totals 15 residues. CDR3 DNA: TGCGCCAGCAGCCCCCGGTGGGGTAGGGCAGATACGCAGTATTTT. Its translation: CASSPRWGRADTQYF.

This sequence joins TRBV5-1 and TRBJ1-1, with 7 bases aligning to TRBD1. CDR1 and CDR2 (germline): SGHRS, YFSETQ. The CDR3 extends over 15 amino acids. J gave up 5 bases and V 0 bases, and 7 bases lay outside the gene matches. The CDR3 nucleotides are TGCGCCAGCAGCTTGGTTCAGGGGGAGTTAACTGAAGCTTTCTTT. This encodes CASSLVQGELTEAFF.

The rearrangement links TRBV11-1 to TRBJ1-2; tentative D call: TRBD1 (5 bases). Germline V gene lookup returns CDR1 SGHAT and CDR2 FQDESV (reference sequence). V dropped 4 bases and J dropped 8 bases, with 17 bases sitting between them. The CDR3 spans 14 residues. The CDR3 reads CASSSWEGSGGYTF. For the CDR3, the DNA is TGTGCCAGCAGCTCTTGGGAGGGGAGCGGAGGCTACACCTTC.

V usage is TRBV6-1 and J usage is TRBJ1-1; TRBD1 is a possible D gene (5 bases). The CDR3 extends over 13 amino acids. Per the germline V gene, CDR1 is MNHNS and CDR2 is SASEGT. V shed 4 bases and J shed 1 base, with 7 bases lying between them. CDR3 region: CASSGQPNTEAFF. In DNA form, the CDR3 reads TGTGCCAGCAGTGGACAGCCGAACACTGAAGCTTTCTTT.

The rearrangement links TRBV5-4 to TRBJ2-7, with 8 nucleotides matching TRBD1. The CDR3 is made up of 14 amino acids. CDR1 is SGHNT and CDR2 is YYREEE in the germline V gene (reference sequence). V lost 4 bases, J lost 3 bases, and 6 bases stayed unmatched. CDR3 DNA: TGTGCCAGCAGCACGACAGGGGACAACTACGAGCAGTACTTC. Protein sequence: CASSTTGDNYEQYF.

The gene calls are TRBV27 and TRBJ1-1, with 8 bases that match TRBD1. This CDR3 spans 15 amino acids. The V gene's germline CDR1 is MNHEY and CDR2 SMNVEV (reference sequence). J was trimmed by 0 bases and V by 4 bases; bases with no gene match: 4. The CDR3 is CASSSDRALNTEAFF. In nucleotides, the CDR3 is TGTGCCAGCAGTTCGGACAGGGCGTTGAACACTGAAGCTTTCTTT.

The V call is TRBV11-2, the J call TRBJ1-2; D is ambiguous. The germline V gene encodes CDR1 SGHAT and CDR2 FQNNGV. V was trimmed by 1 base and J by 7 bases, leaving 13 bases between them. The CDR3 sequence is 14 residues long. The CDR3, as DNA: TGTGCCAGCAGCTTAGGTCTCCGGGCTGGTGGCTACACCTTC. Its translation is CASSLGLRAGGYTF.

The chain combines TRBV7-9 with TRBJ2-7; D perhaps matches TRBD2 (5 bases). The CDR3 totals 15 residues. V shed 5 bases and J shed 3 bases, with 17 bases lying between them. Looked up from germline, CDR1 is SEHNR and CDR2 is FQNEAQ (reference sequence). The CDR3 DNA follows: TGTGCCAGCAGCCCCGGAATGGGAGAGGGCTACGAGCAGTACTTC. Encoded protein: CASSPGMGEGYEQYF.

This clone was counted a few times. This chain joins TRBV7-3 and TRBJ1-2; D remains unclear. Trimming left V 6 bases short and J 6 bases short, with 2 bases between. The CDR3 runs 9 residues. Per the germline V gene, CDR1 is SGHTA and CDR2 is FQGTGA. The DNA for the CDR3 is TGTGCCAGCAGGGATGGCTACACCTTC. This gives the protein CASRDGYTF.

This chain links TRBV9 with TRBJ2-7, with D perhaps matching TRBD1 (6 bases). Trimming took off 3 bases at V and 0 bases at J, with 16 bases between the two ends. The CDR3 covers 16 residues. In germline, CDR1 is SGDLS, CDR2 YYNGEE. This chain's CDR3 is CASSALLGQPSYEQYF. The CDR3 region has the DNA TGTGCCAGCAGCGCTCTCCTCGGACAGCCCTCCTACGAGCAGTACTTC.